The 22 T cell receptor beta chains below were found in one sample sequenced in a study of T cell repertoires in cytomegalovirus infection. TCRdb re-analysed the reads in MiXCR, keeping a single row per CDR3 protein. The data contain 97,000 or so distinct CDR3 sequences, 16% of them seen just once; the ten biggest clones take up 8% to 9.5%. Specimen: PBMCs. These receptors were obtained from a human donor in good health (CMV status not recorded). Some clones in this sample may be carry-over from other donors' samples.

The chain employs TRBV20-1 and TRBJ1-1; D is undetermined. The CDR3 spans 14 residues. The V gene's germline CDR1 is DFQATT and CDR2 SNEGSKA (reference sequence). Trimming cost V 0 bases and J 3 bases, with 11 bases left between them. Here the CDR3 reads CSARDYGFYTEAFF. CDR3 coding DNA: TGCAGTGCTAGAGATTACGGGTTTTACACTGAAGCTTTCTTT.

The gene calls are TRBV12-3 or TRBV12-4 and TRBJ1-1, with D unresolved. The CDR3 has 14 amino acids. Between the trimmed V and J ends, which lost 5 bases and 4 bases, there was a span of 14 bases. The CDR3 region has the DNA TGTGCCAGCAGTACCCAGTGGGAGGGCACTGAAGCTTTCTTT. Translating gives CASSTQWEGTEAFF.

The chain carries TRBV7-2 and TRBJ2-5; 8 bases line up with TRBD1. Looked up from germline, CDR1 is SGHTA and CDR2 is FQGNSA. V lost 2 bases and J lost 6; bases outside the gene matches: 5. This CDR3 spans 14 amino acids. CDR3 sequence (DNA): TGTGCCAGCAGCTTAAAGAGACAGGGGCAGACCCAGTACTTC. It translates to CASSLKRQGQTQYF.

This clonotype was detected many times. This chain links TRBV7-9 with TRBJ2-7, with D perhaps assigned TRBD1 or TRBD2 (5 bases each). The CDR3 spans 14 residues. Trimming removed 3 bases at V and 6 bases at J, with 15 bases between. The germline CDR1 and CDR2 sequences are SEHNR and FQNEAQ (reference sequence). CDR3 coding DNA: TGTGCCAGCAGCTTTTCAGGGAATCGGGGCGAGCAGTACTTC. It is translated as CASSFSGNRGEQYF.

This clonotype has more than one count but fewer than ten. V gene TRBV4-3 combines with J gene TRBJ1-4; D ambiguous. Trimming took off 0 bases at V and 0 bases at J, with 5 bases between the two ends. The germline gives CDR1 LGHNA, CDR2 YSLEER. This CDR3 spans 15 amino acids. The chain's CDR3 is CASSQEFATNEKLFF. CDR3 nucleotide sequence: TGCGCCAGCAGCCAAGAATTTGCAACTAATGAAAAACTGTTTTTT.

This clonotype was counted between two and nine times. The V call is TRBV4-2, the J call TRBJ2-5; the D gene is possibly TRBD2 (5 bases). The CDR3 extends over 14 amino acids. The V end lost 1 base, the J end lost 4 bases, and 10 bases lay between the germline ends. CDR1 and CDR2 from the germline V gene are LGHNA and YNFKEQ. The CDR3: CASSQARGVETQYF. CDR3 sequence (DNA): TGTGCCAGCAGCCAAGCCCGGGGTGTAGAGACCCAGTACTTC.

The rearrangement joins TRBV7-2 to TRBJ1-5; D may be TRBD1 (5 bases). Trimming shortened V by 4 bases and J by 5 bases, and 6 bases separated the two germline ends. The CDR3 extends over 12 amino acids. CDR1 SGHTA and CDR2 FQGNSA come from the germline V gene. CDR3 amino acids: CASSSGYQPQHF. DNA of the CDR3: TGTGCCAGCAGCTCAGGGTATCAGCCCCAGCATTTT.

This chain joins TRBV7-2 and TRBJ2-5; D is undetermined. Germline V CDR1 and CDR2: SGHTA, FQGNSA. The length of the CDR3 is 14 residues. The ends were cut back, 1 base at V and 5 bases at J, with 11 bases in the middle. The CDR3 protein is CASSLVSSPETQYF. For the CDR3, the DNA is TGTGCCAGCAGCTTAGTCTCCTCACCGGAGACCCAGTACTTC.

On this clonotype: A much larger clone lies one base from this, so it may be a read error. The chain joins TRBV12-3 or TRBV12-4 to TRBJ1-2; D is unclear. The CDR3 totals 13 residues. Deletions cut 9 bases from V and 5 bases from J, with 16 bases between. As DNA, the CDR3 is TGTGCCAGTACCGGATCTAAGAAGTATGGCTACACCTTC. Amino acid sequence: CASTGSKKYGYTF.

There are a few counts of this clonotype. CDR3 sequence reads: CASRKQGFRTEAFF. The DNA of the CDR3 is TGTGCCAGCAGAAAACAGGGGTTTAGGACTGAAGCTTTCTTT. The rearrangement links TRBV28 to TRBJ1-1; 7 bases map to TRBD1. The V gene's germline CDR1 is MDHEN and CDR2 SYDVKM. J gave up 5 bases and V 6 bases, and 9 bases lay outside the gene matches. The CDR3 contains 14 residues. The full variable domain, rest sourced from reference TRBV28 and TRBJ1-1, is DVKVTQSSRYLVKRTGEKVFLECVQDMDHENMFWYRQDPGLGLRLIYFSYDVKMKEKGDIPEGYSVSREKKERFSLILESASTNQTSMYLCASRKQGFRTEAFFGQGTRLTVV.

The chain recombines TRBV18 with TRBJ2-1, with TRBD2 matching 11 bases. This CDR3 contains 15 residues. Per the germline V gene, CDR1 is KGHSH and CDR2 is LQKENI. V lost 3 bases to trimming and J lost 2 bases; unmatched junction nucleotides: 0. CDR3 DNA sequence: TGTGCCAGCTCACCGGGACTAGCGGCCTACAATGAGCAGTTCTTC. Translated: CASSPGLAAYNEQFF.

This clonotype occurred many times. This chain connects TRBV6-2 or TRBV6-3 to TRBJ1-5; D is ambiguous. Germline CDR1 reads MNHEY; CDR2 reads SVGEGT. With 0 bases removed from V and 0 bases from J, the gap between germline ends came to 12 bases. The CDR3 spans 17 residues. The CDR3 region has the DNA TGTGCCAGCAGTTACTCGGAGGGAATGTCTAGCAATCAGCCCCAGCATTTT. Protein: CASSYSEGMSSNQPQHF.

This clonotype was recorded many times. The genes are TRBV7-2 and TRBJ2-5, with D uncertain. The CDR3 covers 14 residues. V shed 5 bases and J shed 5 bases, with 15 bases lying between them. Per germline, CDR1 SGHTA and CDR2 FQGNSA. The CDR3 is CASSPRMAVETQYF. In DNA form, the CDR3 reads TGTGCCAGCAGCCCGCGGATGGCCGTCGAGACCCAGTACTTC.

This chain uses TRBV20-1 with TRBJ2-2; D gene ambiguous. The CDR3 extends over 13 amino acids. CDR1 is DFQATT, CDR2 SNEGSKA, per germline (reference sequence). Between the trimmed V and J ends, which lost 0 bases and 3 bases, there was a span of 5 bases. As DNA, the CDR3 is TGCAGTGCTAGAGATGGGTACACCGGGGAGCTGTTTTTT. It specifies CSARDGYTGELFF.

This clonotype has just a few counts. The chain joins TRBV12-3 or TRBV12-4 to TRBJ2-5; TRBD2 agrees at 8 bases. V lost 5 bases, J lost 5 bases, and 10 bases stayed unmatched. The CDR3 extends over 15 amino acids. This CDR3 reads CASSTPGLGAETQYF. CDR3 DNA sequence: TGTGCCAGCAGTACCCCGGGACTAGGGGCCGAGACCCAGTACTTC.

Ten or more counts support this clonotype. This sequence joins TRBV7-2 and TRBJ2-2; D is perhaps TRBD1 (6 bases). Germline CDR1 SGHTA, CDR2 FQGNSA. Trimming left V 3 bases short and J 9 bases short, with 11 bases between. This CDR3 has 13 amino acids. This chain's CDR3 is CASSLGAARELFF. CDR3 coding DNA: TGTGCCAGCAGCTTGGGGGCCGCCAGGGAGCTGTTTTTT.

The chain combines TRBV28 with TRBJ1-2; D call uncertain. CDR1 and CDR2 from the germline V gene are MDHEN and SYDVKM. The V end lost 6 bases, the J end lost 7 bases, and 9 bases lay between the germline ends. The CDR3 covers 11 residues. The CDR3 reads CASSPQGGYTF. The CDR3, as DNA: TGTGCCAGCAGCCCTCAAGGTGGCTACACCTTC.

This clonotype was counted at least ten times. The chain has TRBV25-1 and TRBJ1-1; D is uncertain. This CDR3 spans 14 amino acids. V gave up 8 bases and J gave up 2 bases, with 15 bases separating them. Per germline, CDR1 MGHDK and CDR2 SYGVNS. The DNA of the CDR3 is TGTGCCAGCCTGTTAGAAGGGCTTAACACTGAAGCTTTCTTT. It encodes CASLLEGLNTEAFF.

This clonotype was seen many times. The genes are TRBV12-3 or TRBV12-4 and TRBJ2-7; 7 bases fit TRBD1. The CDR3 extends over 14 amino acids. The V gene end was trimmed by 6 bases and the J gene end by 0 bases; junction bases not matched to a gene: 5. CDR3 region: CASRDRDSSYEQYF. CDR3 coding DNA: TGTGCCAGCAGAGACCGGGACAGCTCCTACGAGCAGTACTTC.

This clonotype has a handful of counts. V usage is TRBV7-3 and J usage is TRBJ2-6, with TRBD1 identical over 8 bases. V gave up 5 bases and J gave up 0 bases; unmatched junction bases: 9. CDR3 length: 18 residues. Germline loops: CDR1 SGHTA, CDR2 FQGTGA. CDR3 in DNA: TGTGCCAGCAGCCCCGGACAGGGCGTGACCTCTGGGGCCAACGTCCTGACTTTC. Translated: CASSPGQGVTSGANVLTF.

The CDR3 nucleotides are TGTGCCAGTAGTCAAGAGGTTTCCGGGGAGCTGTTTTTT. Residues: CASSQEVSGELFF. The V and J genes are TRBV19 and TRBJ2-2; no clear D gene. The V end was cut by 5 bases, the J end by 6 bases, with 10 bases between. This CDR3 has 13 amino acids. Germline V gene data show CDR1 as LNHDA and CDR2 as SQIVND (reference sequence).

This clonotype was seen only a few times. The rearrangement joins TRBV7-9 to TRBJ2-5, with D maybe TRBD2 (5 bases). This CDR3 is built from 14 residues. V lost 5 bases and J lost 0, with 10 bases in between. Germline V gene lookup returns CDR1 SEHNR and CDR2 FQNEAQ (reference sequence). CDR3 sequence (DNA): TGTGCCAGCAGCCGAGGGATAGACCAAGAGACCCAGTACTTC. Protein sequence: CASSRGIDQETQYF.